This TCR beta chain was profiled in a study of blood T cells in healthy people across ages. This CDR3 contains 13 residues. Trimming removed 11 bases from V and 5 bases from J; junction bases left unmatched: 10. Looked up from germline, CDR1 is MGHRA and CDR2 is YSYEKL. A sample-barcoded 5' primer and a J-beta primer mix were used in a second PCR of roughly 7 to 11 cycles. All cDNA molecules were each tagged by a template-switch adaptor with 12 random nucleotides. From the 5' RACE reads, TCRdb called clonotypes with MiXCR, one entry per CDR3 protein. This repertoire shows roughly 900,000 distinct CDR3 sequences, about 48% found once; its top ten account for over 10%.

This sequence was found in a man aged 25-45 years in good health. The chain recombines TRBV4-1 with TRBJ2-3, with 7 bases fitting TRBD1. Sequenced: blood. CDR3 residues: CASEGQYQDTQYF. The CDR3, as DNA: TGCGCCTCTGAGGGACAGTATCAAGATACGCAGTATTTT.